These 15 T cell receptor beta chains were sequenced from one sample in a study of T cells in women clearing cervical HPV infection. Clones were sequenced by immunoSEQ multiplex PCR, and TCRdb holds only the in-frame ones, with some missing. This repertoire includes around 19,000 clones. The sequenced material came from blood buffy coat. The receptors stem from a woman between 18 and 69 years old with a cervical HPV16 infection that either progressed to CIN3+ or cleared (not recorded which).

As concerns this clone: The read falls 3 residues short of the CDR3 end, and the missing part is taken from the germline J gene. This rearrangement joins TRBV19 to TRBJ2-1; TRBD2 matches 14 bases. The trim removed 6 bases at V and 6 bases at J, leaving 4 bases unmatched. This CDR3 has 15 amino acids. CDR1 is LNHDA and CDR2 is SQIVND in the germline V gene (reference sequence). Here the CDR3 reads CASSPGTSGSNEQFF. CDR3 bases read: TGTGCCAGTAGCCCCGGGACTAGCGGGAGCAATGAG.

Comments on this clone: Read coverage stops 3 residues before the CDR3 terminus; the germline J gene supplies the remainder. V is TRBV20-1 and J is TRBJ1-4; weak D call: TRBD1 (5 bases). From germline, CDR1 is DFQATT and CDR2 SNEGSKA (reference sequence). This CDR3 has 11 residues. The CDR3 sequence is CSARALSKLFF. Incomplete CDR3 DNA: TGCAGTGCCAGGGCTTTGAGTAAA.

Concerning this clone: Coverage ceases 3 residues before the CDR3 finishes, and the germline J gene fills in the end. The V gene is TRBV27, the J gene TRBJ2-7, with D possibly matching TRBD1 (6 bases). Trimming removed 7 bases from V and 0 bases from J, with 19 bases in between. Germline lookup yields CDR1 MNHEY and CDR2 SMNVEV (reference sequence). This CDR3 is 16 amino acids long. CDR3 bases read: TGTGCCAGCAAACAATCCGGGACATCGAGCTCCTACGAG. It specifies CASKQSGTSSSYE. The whole CDR3 protein is CASKQSGTSSSYEQYF.

This clone ranks as medium-sized in terms of frequency. The DNA ends 3 residues before the CDR3 does, and the rest of the CDR3 is filled in from the germline J gene. The chain is built from TRBV7-9 and TRBJ2-3; D gene unclear. V lost 4 bases, J lost 2 bases, and 13 bases lay in between. The germline V gene has CDR1 SEHNR and CDR2 FQNEAQ (reference sequence). This CDR3 is 15 amino acids long. This chain's CDR3 is CASSSAQALTDTQYF. CDR3 bases read: TGTGCCAGCAGCTCCGCCCAGGCCCTCACAGATACG.

As regards this clone: The observed sequence ends 3 residues before the CDR3 terminus, with the missing tail filled in from the germline J gene. The chain combines TRBV5-5 with TRBJ2-4; tentatively, D is TRBD2 (6 bases). The CDR3 has 14 amino acids. V was pared by 2 bases and J by 0 bases, with 6 bases between. Germline CDR1 reads SGHKS; CDR2 reads YYEKEE (reference sequence). CDR3 protein: CASSLAGAKNIQYF. The CDR3 DNA, read in part, is TGTGCCAGCAGCTTAGCGGGAGCCAAAAACATT. Variable domain in full (rest from reference TRBV5-5 and TRBJ2-4): DAGVTQSPTHLIKTRGQQVTLRCSPISGHKSVSWYQQVLGQGPQFIFQYYEKEERGRGNFPDRFSARQFPNYSSELNVNALLLGDSALYLCASSLAGAKNIQYFGAGTRLSVL.

In regard to this clone: The DNA ends 3 residues before the CDR3 does, and the rest of the CDR3 is filled in from the germline J gene. The V and J genes are TRBV28 and TRBJ2-2; TRBD2 matches 12 bases. V shed 8 bases and J 4 bases; nucleotides not matched to a gene: 14. CDR3 length: 18 amino acids. Germline V gene data show CDR1 as MDHEN and CDR2 as SYDVKM. Partial CDR3 DNA: TGTGCCAGCCCCGGGACCCTAGCGGGAGGGCCGGGCACCGGGGAG. It encodes CASPGTLAGGPGTGE. The entire CDR3 reads CASPGTLAGGPGTGELFF. The full variable domain, rest sourced from reference TRBV28 and TRBJ2-2, is DVKVTQSSRYLVKRTGEKVFLECVQDMDHENMFWYRQDPGLGLRLIYFSYDVKMKEKGDIPEGYSVSREKKERFSLILESASTNQTSMYLCASPGTLAGGPGTGELFFGEGSRLTVL.

In regard to this clone: Read data end 3 residues before the CDR3 end; the end is taken from the germline J gene. The chain couples TRBV20-1 to TRBJ2-7; D may be TRBD1 (5 bases). CDR3 length: 14 residues. In germline, CDR1 is DFQATT, CDR2 SNEGSKA (reference sequence). Trimming shortened V by 0 bases and J by 5 bases, and 14 bases separated the two germline ends. CDR3 sequence: CSAREQEQDHEQYF. The CDR3 DNA, read in part, is TGCAGTGCTAGAGAACAGGAGCAGGACCACGAG.

About this clone itself: Read sequence stops 3 residues before the CDR3 end, and the germline J gene provides the missing end. This chain links TRBV6-1 with TRBJ1-2, with 8 bases that match TRBD1. J gave up 4 bases and V 4 bases, and 5 bases lay outside the gene matches. The CDR3 has 14 amino acids. CDR1 is MNHNS, CDR2 SASEGT, per germline. The CDR3 DNA, read in part, is TGTGCCAGCAGTGGGCAGGGACAGGCCTATGGC. Protein sequence: CASSGQGQAYG. The complete CDR3 sequence is CASSGQGQAYGYTF.

Points on this clone: The missing CDR3 end, 3 residues past where the read stops, is filled in from the germline J gene. The V gene is TRBV6-2 or TRBV6-3, the J gene TRBJ2-4; 8 bases align to TRBD2. V was clipped by 5 bases and J by 6 bases; unmatched bases: 6. Germline V gives CDR1 MNHEY, CDR2 SVGEGT. The CDR3 runs 14 residues. The CDR3 loop reads CASSAAGVRNIQYF. The part of the CDR3 DNA that was read is TGTGCCAGCAGTGCAGCGGGAGTCCGAAACATT.

Concerning this clone itself: The read terminates 3 residues ahead of where the CDR3 ends, so the germline J gene completes it. The genes are TRBV29-1 and TRBJ1-1, with TRBD1 matching 12 bases. V dropped 7 bases and J dropped 2; count of bases not matched to a gene: 11. Germline CDR1 SQVTM, CDR2 ANQGSEA. The CDR3 contains 16 residues. The covered CDR3 bases are TGCAGCGCCACCGGGACAGGGGGCTGGCATAACACTGAA. It is translated as CSATGTGGWHNTE. The whole CDR3 is CSATGTGGWHNTEAFF.

Comments on this clone: The read ends 3 residues before the CDR3 terminus; that terminus is restored from the germline J gene. The chain uses TRBV20-1 and TRBJ2-3; D is perhaps TRBD2 (6 bases). Trimming took off 3 bases at V and 1 base at J, with 8 bases between the two ends. CDR3 size: 13 residues. The germline CDR1 and CDR2 sequences are DFQATT and SNEGSKA (reference sequence). The DNA read from the CDR3 is TGCAGTGCTAGGTCTAGCGGCACAGATACG. This translates into CSARSSGTDT. The whole CDR3 sequence reads CSARSSGTDTQYF.

A note on this clone: Read coverage stops 3 residues before the CDR3 terminus; the germline J gene supplies the remainder. V usage is TRBV2 and J usage is TRBJ1-6; tentative D call: TRBD1 (6 bases). Germline V CDR1 and CDR2: SNHLY, FYNNEI. CDR3 length equals 15 residues. V was clipped by 4 bases and J by 8 bases, with 15 bases between them. The CDR3 bases that were read are TGTGCCAGCAGTGGATTCGGCAGGGGTTATTCACCC. It is translated as CASSGFGRGYSP. The entire CDR3 is CASSGFGRGYSPLHF.

The sequenced part of the CDR3 DNA is TGTGCCAGCAGCTCCCGCAGGGGGAACACTGAA. Protein: CASSSRRGNTE. The whole CDR3 region reads CASSSRRGNTEAFF. The rearrangement links TRBV7-2 to TRBJ1-1; D perhaps matches TRBD1 (6 bases). The read ends 3 residues before the CDR3 terminus; that terminus is restored from the germline J gene. V was pared by 4 bases and J by 1 base, with 10 bases between. Germline V gene lookup returns CDR1 SGHTA and CDR2 FQGNSA. This CDR3 contains 14 residues.

A word on this clone: The read ends 3 residues before the CDR3 terminus; that terminus is restored from the germline J gene. The chain links TRBV5-1 to TRBJ1-2; a possible D gene is TRBD1 (5 bases). CDR3 length: 15 residues. Germline V gene lookup returns CDR1 SGHRS and CDR2 YFSETQ. The sequenced CDR3 bases are TGCGCCAGCAGCTTGGAGGGGAAGTTCACAGATACC. Translating it yields CASSLEGKFTDT. The entire CDR3 sequence reads CASSLEGKFTDTYTF.

Note on this clone: The CDR3 extends 3 residues past the end of the read, so its final part is completed from the germline J gene. The chain couples TRBV18 to TRBJ2-2; 8 bases agree with TRBD1. CDR3 size: 15 residues. Germline V gene data show CDR1 as KGHSH and CDR2 as LQKENI. The sequenced CDR3 bases are TGTGCCAGCTCTCCTGGACAGGGTGGGGATTCACCG. This gives the protein CASSPGQGGDSP. The whole CDR3 protein is CASSPGQGGDSPLFF.